The 5 T cell receptor beta chains reported below all come from one sample, sequenced in a study of PD-1 blockade in classical Hodgkin lymphoma. Assay: immunoSEQ multiplex PCR; the TCRdb copy retains only in-frame clones and omits some. The sample lists roughly 55,000 clones, over 70% seen once, with 15% to 20% in the top ten. Relapse was seen in all patients after autologous stem cell transplantation, and brentuximab vedotin exposure was variable. The sample here was peripheral blood mononuclear cells (PBMCs), taken at baseline. All receptors come from a human donor with classical Hodgkin lymphoma.

The genes are TRBV9 and TRBJ1-1; D not resolved. V lost 0 bases to trimming and J lost 7 bases, with 10 bases between them. The CDR3 spans 13 residues. The germline V gene has CDR1 SGDLS and CDR2 YYNGEE. The CDR3 DNA is TGTGCCAGCAGCGTAGTTGGATCATTTGAAGCTTTCTTT. Amino acids: CASSVVGSFEAFF.

The chain has TRBV5-4 and TRBJ1-2; 7 nucleotides agree with TRBD1. CDR3 size: 16 residues. The V and J ends lost 3 bases and 2 bases, in that order; junction bases with no gene match: 10. Germline lookup yields CDR1 SGHNT and CDR2 YYREEE (reference sequence). The chain's CDR3 is CASSSWDSLGNYGYTF. In DNA form, the CDR3 reads TGTGCCAGCAGCTCCTGGGACAGCTTAGGGAACTATGGCTACACCTTC. The full variable domain, its missing parts supplied by reference TRBV5-4 and TRBJ1-2, is ETGVTQSPTHLIKTRGQQVTLRCSSQSGHNTVSWYQQALGQGPQFIFQYYREEENGRGNFPPRFSGLQFPNYSSELNVNALELDDSALYLCASSSWDSLGNYGYTFGSGTRLTVV.

The genes are TRBV2 and TRBJ2-2; 11 bases are a match to TRBD2. V lost 7 bases and J lost 7; bases outside the gene matches: 14. The CDR3 extends over 17 amino acids. Per the germline V gene, CDR1 is SNHLY and CDR2 is FYNNEI. This CDR3 is CASKSGRTSGYGGELFF. The CDR3 DNA reads TGTGCCAGCAAATCAGGGAGGACTAGCGGGTATGGCGGGGAGCTGTTTTTT.

There are a few counts of this clone. The CDR3 DNA reads as TGTGCCAGCACCCAAGGCTCCGGGGAGCTGTTTTTT. Its protein is CASTQGSGELFF. This chain connects TRBV2 to TRBJ2-2; D is undetermined. Germline V gene sequence: CDR1 SNHLY, CDR2 FYNNEI. Trimming shortened V by 7 bases and J by 6 bases, and 9 bases separated the two germline ends. The CDR3 consists of 12 residues.

The chain is built from TRBV29-1 and TRBJ2-7, with 8 bases identical to TRBD2. With 4 bases clipped from V and 2 bases from J, the junction kept 7 bases outside the gene matches. In germline, CDR1 is SQVTM, CDR2 ANQGSEA. This CDR3 has 14 amino acids. CDR3 coding DNA: TGCAGCGTTGGCCCCCGGGAGGGAACCTACGAGCAGTACTTC. Its translation is CSVGPREGTYEQYF.